This is a list of T cell receptor beta chains from one sample in a study of cytomegalovirus exposure and HLA in healthy donors. Generated by immunoSEQ multiplex PCR, the TCRdb table keeps only in-frame clones and is missing some. The table shows more than 150,000 clones, with roughly 80% occurring only once. Sequenced input: PBMCs. All receptors derive from a man in his fifties or sixties in good health and CMV-seronegative. Each CDR3 is given with its conserved first and last residue. The order of the fields is V gene, clone size, D gene, J gene, CDR3 protein, CDR3 DNA. The D gene is left open where the match is weak. Clone sizes are given selectively: once, few, many, or a class where the clone is expanded.

TRBV6-5,NA,TRBD2,TRBJ2-5,CASSYRGVGQETQYF,TGTGCCAGCAGTTACCGGGGGGTCGGGCAAGAGACCCAGTACTTC
TRBV29-1,NA,TRBD2,TRBJ2-7,CSVVPMWTSGSVPYEQYF,TGCAGCGTGGTTCCCATGTGGACTAGCGGGAGCGTACCCTACGAGCAGTACTTC
TRBV7-6,NA,NA,TRBJ2-5,CASSATGRKYQETQYF,TGTGCCAGCAGCGCTACAGGGAGAAAGTACCAAGAGACCCAGTACTTC
TRBV6-1,NA,TRBD1,TRBJ2-5,CASSGLGQTQETQYF,TGTGCCAGCAGTGGCCTGGGACAGACACAAGAGACCCAGTACTTC
TRBV30,NA,NA,TRBJ2-1,CARGKGGNEQFF,TGCGCTCGGGGGAAGGGGGGGAATGAGCAGTTCTTC
TRBV4-2,NA,TRBD2,TRBJ2-5,CASSQDGGGNGMETQYF,TGTGCCAGCAGCCAAGACGGCGGGGGGAATGGTATGGAGACCCAGTACTTC
TRBV28,NA,NA,TRBJ2-1,CASSPRLGLPYNEQFF,TGTGCCAGCAGTCCGCGGTTGGGACTGCCTTACAATGAGCAGTTCTTC
TRBV10-3,NA,TRBD2,TRBJ2-1,CAISESMVGGDPEQFF,TGTGCCATCAGTGAGTCGATGGTCGGGGGGGACCCGGAGCAGTTCTTC
TRBV19,NA,TRBD2,TRBJ2-1,CASSASGLAGDNEQFF,TGTGCCAGTAGTGCCTCGGGACTAGCGGGGGACAATGAGCAGTTCTTC
TRBV6-5,NA,TRBD1,TRBJ2-5,CASSYHARTGSETQYF,TGTGCCAGCAGTTATCACGCGCGGACAGGGTCAGAGACCCAGTACTTC
TRBV21-1,NA,NA,TRBJ2-7,CASSKATGLAGKEDEQYF,TGTGCCAGCAGCAAAGCGACGGGACTAGCGGGAAAGGAAGACGAGCAGTACTTC
TRBV5-5,NA,TRBD1,TRBJ1-5,CASSPGTGLSNQPQHF,TGTGCCAGCAGCCCGGGGACAGGGCTTAGCAATCAGCCCCAGCATTTT
TRBV9,NA,NA,TRBJ2-3,CASSGGGGSTDTQYF,TGTGCCAGCAGCGGAGGGGGGGGGAGCACAGATACGCAGTATTTT
TRBV4-2,NA,TRBD2,TRBJ2-1,CASSQGLAGGDEQFF,TGTGCCAGCAGCCAGGGACTAGCGGGGGGGGATGAGCAGTTCTTC
TRBV11-2,NA,TRBD1,TRBJ1-5,CASSLGQNQPQHF,TGTGCCAGCAGTTTGGGACAGAATCAGCCCCAGCATTTT
TRBV20-1,NA,NA,TRBJ2-5,CSARQLETQYF,TGCAGTGCCAGACAGTTAGAGACCCAGTACTTC
TRBV6-5,NA,NA,TRBJ1-1,CASRNGGYTEAFF,TGTGCCAGCAGAAACGGGGGTTACACTGAAGCTTTCTTT
TRBV5-4,once,TRBD2,TRBJ2-5,CASNLAGRGVIIKETQYF,TGTGCCAGCAACTTGGCGGGGCGGGGGGTCATTATTAAAGAGACCCAGTACTTC
TRBV30,NA,NA,TRBJ2-3,CAWGPADTQYF,TGTGCCTGGGGCCCTGCAGATACGCAGTATTTT
TRBV15,NA,TRBD1,TRBJ2-7,CATSRGDRSSYEQYF,TGTGCCACCAGTCGAGGGGACAGGAGCTCCTACGAGCAGTACTTC
TRBV5-1,few,TRBD2,TRBJ2-2,CASSLAGTSGATGELFF,TGCGCCAGCAGCTTGGCAGGGACTAGCGGGGCCACCGGGGAGCTGTTTTTT
TRBV9,NA,TRBD1,TRBJ2-6,CASSQTGAPGANVLTF,TGTGCCAGCAGCCAGACAGGGGCGCCTGGGGCCAACGTCCTGACTTTC
TRBV9,NA,TRBD2,TRBJ2-1,CASSPQARTSGIEQFF,TGTGCCAGCAGCCCCCAGGCCAGGACTAGCGGGATAGAGCAGTTCTTC
TRBV29-1,NA,TRBD1,TRBJ2-1,CSARDRGPYNEQFF,TGCAGCGCACGGGACAGGGGGCCCTACAATGAGCAGTTCTTC
TRBV7-9,NA,NA,TRBJ1-2,CASSLDAAIYGYTF,TGTGCCAGCAGCTTAGACGCCGCGATTTATGGCTACACCTTC
TRBV6-6,few,TRBD1,TRBJ1-4,CASKPGQGIEKLFF,TGTGCCAGCAAACCGGGACAGGGGATTGAAAAACTGTTTTTT
TRBV5-4,NA,NA,TRBJ2-2,CASSQAGARTGELFF,TGTGCCAGCAGCCAGGCAGGGGCAAGAACCGGGGAGCTGTTTTTT
TRBV7-2,NA,TRBD1,TRBJ2-7,CASRPGQGYEQYF,TGTGCCAGCAGGCCGGGACAGGGGTACGAGCAGTACTTC
TRBV9,NA,TRBD2,TRBJ2-1,CASSRSSGNSYNEQFF,TGTGCCAGCAGCAGATCTAGCGGGAACTCCTACAATGAGCAGTTCTTC
TRBV27,NA,TRBD1,TRBJ1-2,CASRARAETGTGVPYGYTF,TGTGCCAGCAGAGCCCGGGCGGAAACCGGGACAGGGGTCCCATATGGCTACACCTTC
TRBV7-2,NA,NA,TRBJ2-7,CASSLLGDHEQYF,TGTGCCAGCAGCTTACTCGGAGACCACGAGCAGTACTTC
TRBV4-3,once,NA,TRBJ2-3,CASSQDWRGRADTQYF,TGCGCCAGCAGCCAAGATTGGAGGGGGCGGGCAGATACGCAGTATTTT
TRBV11-2,NA,TRBD1,TRBJ2-6,CASSSALTRGPGANVLTF,TGTGCCAGCAGCTCGGCACTCACCAGGGGGCCTGGGGCCAACGTCCTGACTTTC
TRBV9,NA,TRBD2,TRBJ2-3,CASSVRHGGGLDTQYF,TGTGCCAGCAGCGTGCGTCACGGGGGGGGCCTGGATACGCAGTATTTT
TRBV30,NA,TRBD1,TRBJ2-7,CAWTTGLKEYF,TGTGCCTGGACGACAGGGTTAAAGGAGTACTTC
TRBV4-3,few,NA,TRBJ1-4,CASSQGGGGGVNEKLFF,TGCGCCAGCAGCCAGGGGGGCGGGGGAGGGGTTAATGAAAAACTGTTTTTT
TRBV30,NA,NA,TRBJ2-5,CAWSVTGETQYF,TGTGCCTGGAGTGTAACAGGGGAGACCCAGTACTTC
TRBV6-5,NA,NA,TRBJ1-1,CASSYSSGITEAFF,TGTGCCAGCAGTTACTCGTCGGGGATTACTGAAGCTTTCTTT
TRBV6-6,NA,TRBD1,TRBJ1-1,CAGQGSANTEAFF,TGTGCCGGACAGGGGTCGGCGAACACTGAAGCTTTCTTT
TRBV10-3,NA,TRBD2,TRBJ2-7,CAISESASGSRYEQYF,TGTGCCATCAGTGAGTCGGCTAGCGGGTCTAGATACGAGCAGTACTTC
TRBV28,NA,TRBD2,TRBJ2-1,CASSQVSGRVFF,TGTGCCAGCAGTCAGGTTAGCGGGAGGGTGTTCTTC
TRBV19,NA,NA,TRBJ2-5,CASTASYQGKTQYF,TGTGCCAGTACTGCCTCGTATCAGGGAAAGACCCAGTACTTC
TRBV7-7,NA,NA,TRBJ2-1,CASSLGAGWRNEQFF,TGTGCTAGCAGCCTAGGGGCGGGTTGGCGCAATGAGCAGTTCTTC
TRBV19,once,NA,TRBJ1-1,CASRRATSTPGNTEAFF,TGTGCCAGTCGGCGTGCCACCTCTACCCCAGGGAACACTGAAGCTTTCTTT
TRBV19,NA,NA,TRBJ1-3,CASSPTGGPSSGNTIYF,TGTGCCAGTAGCCCCACGGGGGGACCCAGCTCTGGAAACACCATATATTTT